The 17 T cell receptor beta chains below were found in one sample sequenced in a study of blood T cell repertoires in COVID-19. Repertoires were generated with immunoSEQ multiplex PCR, while TCRdb's copy carries only in-frame clones and drops some. The table records approximately 150,000 clones, nearly 85% of them present only once. The source material was PBMCs or T cells enriched from blood (not recorded which). These receptors were obtained from a man aged 50 or older in a cohort exposed to, infected with or recovered from COVID-19 (not recorded which).

The CDR3 DNA sequence: TGTGCCAGCAGCCAATTTGCCGGTGGTAATCAGCCCCAGCATTTT. Encoded protein: CASSQFAGGNQPQHF. The chain has TRBV3-1 (or the pseudogene TRBV3-2) and TRBJ1-5; D remains ambiguous. The CDR3 sequence is 15 residues long. The germline V gene encodes CDR1 LGHDT and CDR2 YNNKEL (reference sequence). V shed 2 bases and J shed 4 bases, with 12 bases lying between them.

This sequence joins TRBV10-3 and TRBJ2-3, with D perhaps matching TRBD1 (6 bases). The length of the CDR3 is 16 residues. The V end lost 6 bases, the J end lost 1 base, and 17 bases lay between the germline ends. Germline values: CDR1 ENHRY, CDR2 SYGVKD. The CDR3 region is CAISTGTLPGTDTQYF. CDR3 sequence (DNA): TGTGCCATCAGCACCGGGACACTGCCCGGCACAGATACGCAGTATTTT.

The V call is TRBV4-3, the J call TRBJ1-4, with D maybe TRBD1 (6 bases). Trimming took off 3 bases at V and 8 bases at J, with 16 bases between the two ends. Germline values: CDR1 LGHNA, CDR2 YSLEER. The CDR3 runs to 15 residues. DNA of the CDR3: TGCGCCAGCAGCCAGGGGGGGACACTGTGGGAAAAACTGTTTTTT. Translating gives CASSQGGTLWEKLFF.

The chain uses TRBV30 and TRBJ1-5; no definite D call. V gave up 2 bases and J gave up 2 bases, with 13 bases separating them. Germline values: CDR1 GTSNPN, CDR2 SVGIG (reference sequence). The CDR3 runs 15 residues. The DNA for the CDR3 is TGTGCCTGGAGTCCCCCGGACTCCCGCAATCAGCCCCAGCATTTT. It yields the protein CAWSPPDSRNQPQHF. Supplemented by reference TRBV30 and TRBJ1-5, the full variable domain reads SQTIHQWPATLVQPVGSPLSLECTVEGTSNPNLYWYRQAAGRGLQLLFYSVGIGQISSEVPQNLSASRPQDRQFILSSKKLLLSDSGFYLCAWSPPDSRNQPQHFGDGTRLSIL.

This clone was picked up one time. The chain is built from TRBV13 and TRBJ2-6; maybe TRBD2 (5 bases). Trimming shortened V by 4 bases and J by 1 base, and 11 bases separated the two germline ends. CDR1 is PRHDT and CDR2 is FYEKMQ in the germline V gene (reference sequence). CDR3 size: 16 residues. The CDR3: CASSSLTRSGANVLTF. CDR3 coding DNA: TGTGCCAGCAGCTCCCTAACTAGATCTGGGGCCAACGTCCTGACTTTC.

This chain uses TRBV4-3 with TRBJ2-5; D is unclear. Deletions cut 0 bases from V and 2 bases from J, with 7 bases between. Germline CDR1 LGHNA, CDR2 YSLEER. The CDR3 contains 14 residues. The CDR3 sequence: CASSQDSFQETQYF. The CDR3 region has the DNA TGCGCCAGCAGCCAAGATTCCTTTCAAGAGACCCAGTACTTC.

CDR3 coding DNA: TGTGCCAGCAGTTCCCCTTCCTACGAGCAGTACTTC. As protein: CASSSPSYEQYF. The rearrangement links TRBV28 to TRBJ2-7; D unclear. In germline, CDR1 is MDHEN, CDR2 SYDVKM. V shed 4 bases and J shed 1 base, with 5 bases lying between them. The CDR3 runs to 12 residues.

This clone was counted only a few times. The chain employs TRBV29-1 and TRBJ1-2; D gene uncertain. The germline gives CDR1 SQVTM, CDR2 ANQGSEA. CDR3 size: 12 residues. V was shortened by 4 bases and J by 0 bases, with 6 bases between the two germline ends. Here the CDR3 DNA reads TGCAGCGTTGTGGAGGCTAACTATGGCTACACCTTC. It encodes CSVVEANYGYTF.

V gene TRBV7-6 combines with J gene TRBJ2-2; 8 nucleotides line up with TRBD1. In germline, CDR1 is SGHVS, CDR2 FNYEAQ. V shed 4 bases, J shed 8 bases, and the junction held 3 bases outside the gene matches. CDR3 length: 13 amino acids. The DNA of the CDR3 is TGTGCCAGCAGCTCCCGGACAGGGGGGGAGCTGTTTTTT. Translation gives CASSSRTGGELFF.

The J gene is TRBJ1-3, the V gene TRBV7-2, with D perhaps matching TRBD1 (5 bases). V was shortened by 4 bases and J by 0 bases, with 13 bases between the two germline ends. CDR3 length: 16 amino acids. The germline CDR1 and CDR2 sequences are SGHTA and FQGNSA. Written as DNA, the CDR3 is TGTGCCAGCAGCTCGGGACTCATGAGCTCTGGAAACACCATATATTTT. Encoded protein: CASSSGLMSSGNTIYF.

This clone was recorded once. CDR3 sequence reads: CAWGLAGGQSEQYF. Written as DNA, the CDR3 is TGTGCCTGGGGACTAGCGGGGGGGCAGTCCGAGCAGTACTTC. This chain connects TRBV30 to TRBJ2-7, with 15 positions matching TRBD2. V was clipped by 5 bases and J by 6 bases; unmatched bases: 5. Germline CDR1 and CDR2: GTSNPN and SVGIG (reference sequence). The CDR3 sequence is 14 residues long. Together with reference TRBV30 and TRBJ2-7, the CDR3 gives the full variable domain: SQTIHQWPATLVQPVGSPLSLECTVEGTSNPNLYWYRQAAGRGLQLLFYSVGIGQISSEVPQNLSASRPQDRQFILSSKKLLLSDSGFYLCAWGLAGGQSEQYFGPGTRLTVT.

This clone has only a few counts. The CDR3 region has the DNA TGTGCCAGCAGCGTAGCCGGGACTAGTCTTTACGAGCAGTACTTC. It specifies CASSVAGTSLYEQYF. The chain links TRBV11-2 to TRBJ2-7; 8 bases map to TRBD2. With 5 bases clipped from V and 4 bases from J, the junction kept 10 bases outside the gene matches. The germline V gene encodes CDR1 SGHAT and CDR2 FQNNGV. The CDR3 runs 15 residues.

This chain links TRBV18 with TRBJ2-2, with D possibly being TRBD2 (6 bases). The V gene's germline CDR1 is KGHSH and CDR2 LQKENI. Trimming removed 0 bases at V and 5 bases at J, with 13 bases between. The CDR3 is 16 amino acids. The chain's CDR3 is CASSPPPGRGTGELFF. CDR3 sequence (DNA): TGTGCCAGCTCACCACCCCCCGGGAGAGGAACCGGGGAGCTGTTTTTT.

The V and J genes are TRBV6-2 or TRBV6-3 and TRBJ2-5, with TRBD2 as a possible D gene (5 bases). V lost 0 bases and J lost 7, with 6 bases in between. The CDR3 has 12 amino acids. Germline CDR1 and CDR2: MNHEY and SVGEGT. The CDR3 DNA reads as TGTGCCAGCAGTTACTCGAGCGGGACCCAGTACTTC. Amino acids: CASSYSSGTQYF.

This chain uses TRBV7-3 with TRBJ2-5, with TRBD2 matching 9 bases. Looked up from germline, CDR1 is SGHTA and CDR2 is FQGTGA. The CDR3 covers 15 residues. With 4 bases clipped from V and 10 bases from J, the junction kept 13 bases outside the gene matches. The CDR3 bases are TGTGCCAGCAGCTCCCAAGGACTAGCGTCTGAGGGCCAGTACTTC. Translating gives CASSSQGLASEGQYF.

This chain connects TRBV29-1 to TRBJ2-1, with TRBD1 matching over 7 bases. The V gene's germline CDR1 is SQVTM and CDR2 ANQGSEA. The CDR3 spans 14 residues. V lost 6 bases, J lost 3 bases, and 8 bases stayed unmatched. The CDR3 reads CSVKPGTDYNEQFF. CDR3 DNA: TGCAGCGTGAAACCCGGGACAGACTACAATGAGCAGTTCTTC.

CDR3 DNA sequence: TGTGCCAGCAGTTACACAGCGGGGAGAGGTGGCTACACCTTC. The encoded protein is CASSYTAGRGGYTF. The genes are TRBV6-5 and TRBJ1-2; D gene unclear. Trimming took 2 bases from V and 7 from J, leaving 14 bases between them. This CDR3 is 14 amino acids long. The V gene's germline CDR1 is MNHEY and CDR2 SVGAGI.